The 32 T cell receptor beta chains below all came from one sample that was sequenced in a study of shared clonotypes between healthy human individuals. Profiled with immunoSEQ multiplex PCR; TCRdb holds only in-frame clones, not every one. Altogether 450,000 to 700,000 clones are present, roughly 95% being singletons, with the ten largest covering roughly 0.1%. Naive CD8 cells lacked CD45RO and underwent positive selection for CCR7, leaving out terminally differentiated effector memory CD45RA+ cells. Sample: naive CD8+ T cells sorted from blood. These receptors all come from a woman younger than 45 in good health.

The chain carries TRBV10-2 and TRBJ2-1, with a weak D call TRBD1 (5 bases). The CDR3 is made up of 13 amino acids. Germline lookup yields CDR1 WSHSY and CDR2 SAAADI. V was clipped by 0 bases and J by 9 bases, with 9 bases between them. The CDR3 protein is CASSESGHFEQFF. The CDR3 DNA reads as TGCGCCAGCAGTGAGTCCGGACACTTTGAGCAGTTCTTC.

The rearrangement uses TRBV28 and TRBJ1-1; D remains unclear. CDR1 and CDR2 (germline): MDHEN, SYDVKM. Trimming shortened V by 1 base and J by 0 bases, and 9 bases separated the two germline ends. This CDR3 is 15 amino acids long. The CDR3 reads CASSLLRRMNTEAFF. The CDR3 coding sequence is TGTGCCAGCAGTTTATTAAGACGGATGAACACTGAAGCTTTCTTT.

This chain joins TRBV5-6 and TRBJ2-7, with 13 bases matching TRBD2. V shed 4 bases, J shed 7 bases, and the junction held 8 bases outside the gene matches. The CDR3 is made up of 15 amino acids. Germline V gene data show CDR1 as SGHDT and CDR2 as YYEEEE. In nucleotides, the CDR3 is TGTGCCAGCAGCGAGGGGACTAGCGGGATAAGTGAGCAGTACTTC. It codes for CASSEGTSGISEQYF.

V and J are TRBV27 and TRBJ2-7; D not resolved. The length of the CDR3 is 12 residues. Trimming stripped 0 bases from V and 6 bases from J, with 6 bases between. CDR1 and CDR2 from the germline V gene are MNHEY and SMNVEV (reference sequence). The CDR3, as DNA: TGTGCCAGCAGTTTATCGGGCTCCGAGCAGTACTTC. This translates into CASSLSGSEQYF.

This sequence joins TRBV15 and TRBJ2-7; the D call may be TRBD1 or TRBD2 (5 bases each). V was clipped by 1 base and J by 5 bases, with 9 bases between them. The CDR3 consists of 13 residues. Per germline, CDR1 LNHNV and CDR2 YYDKDF (reference sequence). The CDR3 DNA sequence: TGTGCCACCAGCAGAGGGGGGTTTGACGAGCAGTACTTC. It encodes CATSRGGFDEQYF.

The genes are TRBV28 and TRBJ2-1, with 9 positions matching TRBD1. Germline CDR1 is MDHEN and CDR2 is SYDVKM. V dropped 5 bases and J dropped 3; count of bases not matched to a gene: 11. This CDR3 region has 17 residues. CDR3 residues: CASSPRTGEVYYNEQFF. DNA for the CDR3: TGTGCCAGCAGTCCCAGGACAGGGGAGGTCTACTACAATGAGCAGTTCTTC. Full variable domain (remainder filled in from reference TRBV28 and TRBJ2-1): DVKVTQSSRYLVKRTGEKVFLECVQDMDHENMFWYRQDPGLGLRLIYFSYDVKMKEKGDIPEGYSVSREKKERFSLILESASTNQTSMYLCASSPRTGEVYYNEQFFGPGTRLTVL.

The chain employs TRBV5-8 and TRBJ1-1, with unresolved D. The V end lost 1 base, the J end lost 8 bases, and 12 bases lay between the germline ends. CDR1 is SGHTS, CDR2 YDEGEE, per germline. CDR3 size: 13 residues. The CDR3 loop is CASSLPGAGEAFF. As DNA, the CDR3 is TGTGCCAGCAGCTTGCCAGGCGCTGGGGAAGCTTTCTTT.

The chain carries TRBV5-1 and TRBJ2-1; perhaps TRBD2 as D (5 bases). The CDR3 length is 17 residues. V was pared by 4 bases and J by 0 bases, with 17 bases between. Germline CDR1 reads SGHRS; CDR2 reads YFSETQ. This CDR3 reads CASSLWTRGSSYNEQFF. In nucleotides, the CDR3 is TGCGCCAGCAGCCTCTGGACTCGGGGTTCCTCCTACAATGAGCAGTTCTTC.

The CDR3 nucleotides read TGTGCCAGCAGCTTGGCCCGGGGGGCGAATGAAGCTTTCTTT. Translated, it gives CASSLARGANEAFF. This chain connects TRBV5-8 to TRBJ1-1; TRBD1 might be the D (6 bases). The CDR3 extends over 14 amino acids. V shed 0 bases and J shed 7 bases, with 13 bases lying between them. Germline CDR1 and CDR2: SGHTS and YDEGEE.

On this clone: The same CDR3 also results from other DNA sequences found in this sample. The CDR3 sequence is CASSAGTSGRGEQFF. CDR3 nucleotides: TGTGCCAGCAGTGCCGGGACTAGCGGGAGGGGTGAGCAGTTCTTC. This chain uses TRBV27 with TRBJ2-1; 16 positions agree with TRBD2. With 5 bases clipped from V and 9 bases from J, the junction kept 4 bases outside the gene matches. The CDR3 is 15 amino acids. Germline V gene sequence: CDR1 MNHEY, CDR2 SMNVEV (reference sequence).

The V gene is TRBV2, the J gene TRBJ2-5; D possibly corresponds to TRBD2 (5 bases). The end of the DNA is better explained by TRBJ2-7, so the J call may be wrong. The CDR3 spans 18 residues. The germline V gene has CDR1 SNHLY and CDR2 FYNNEI. The chain's CDR3 is CASMTDPRGTAPPYEQYF. In DNA form, the CDR3 reads TGTGCCAGCATGACGGACCCTCGGGGAACCGCCCCGCCCTACGAGCAGTACTTC.

The J gene is TRBJ2-7, the V gene TRBV7-6; the D gene is possibly TRBD1 (6 bases). Trimming left V 6 bases short and J 0 bases short, with 15 bases between. Germline V gives CDR1 SGHVS, CDR2 FNYEAQ. The CDR3 has 15 amino acids. CDR3 amino acids: CASSLWTDSSYEQYF. As DNA, the CDR3 is TGTGCCAGCAGTCTTTGGACAGATTCCTCCTACGAGCAGTACTTC. Using reference TRBV7-6 and TRBJ2-7 for the parts outside the CDR3, the full variable domain is GAGVSQSPRYKVTKRGQDVALRCDPISGHVSLYWYRQALGQGPEFLTYFNYEAQQDKSGLPNDRFSAERPEGSISTLTIQRTEQRDSAMYRCASSLWTDSSYEQYFGPGTRLTVT.

This rearrangement joins TRBV11-2 to TRBJ2-5, with D hard to call. The DNA end is more similar to TRBJ2-7, so the J call may be wrong. Germline loops: CDR1 SGHAT, CDR2 FQNNGV. This CDR3 contains 13 residues. Here the CDR3 DNA reads TGTGCCAGCAGCTTGGACCCCAGATACGAGCAGTACTTC. It translates to CASSLDPRYEQYF.

V is TRBV27 and J is TRBJ2-1; no clear D. Trimming pared 3 bases from V and 5 bases from J, leaving 11 bases between. This CDR3 is 14 amino acids long. Germline CDR1 is MNHEY and CDR2 is SMNVEV (reference sequence). The CDR3 DNA sequence: TGTGCCAGCAGTTTTGCGGCGGCTGACAATGAGCAGTTCTTC. This translates into CASSFAAADNEQFF.

The J gene is TRBJ1-2, the V gene TRBV5-1; the D is unclear. The CDR3 has 13 amino acids. CDR1 and CDR2 from the germline V gene are SGHRS and YFSETQ. V lost 0 bases and J 8 bases, leaving 11 bases between the germline ends. The CDR3 nucleotides read TGCGCCAGCAGCTTGGGCCCGACGGAGGGCTACACCTTC. Encoded protein: CASSLGPTEGYTF.

The chain is built from TRBV7-3 and TRBJ2-5, with D perhaps TRBD1 (6 bases). Per the germline V gene, CDR1 is SGHTA and CDR2 is FQGTGA. The CDR3 sequence is 19 residues long. Trimming took 5 bases from V and 0 from J, leaving 25 bases between them. CDR3 in amino acids: CASSPGVLEEKDNQETQYF. CDR3 nucleotide sequence: TGTGCCAGCAGCCCAGGGGTGTTAGAAGAAAAAGACAACCAAGAGACCCAGTACTTC.

The rearrangement uses TRBV5-6 and TRBJ2-7; D gene ambiguous. Trimming pared 4 bases from V and 3 bases from J, leaving 17 bases between. Germline CDR1 and CDR2: SGHDT and YYEEEE. The CDR3 length is 15 residues. CDR3 amino acids: CASSQRAQAVYEQYF. The CDR3 region has the DNA TGTGCCAGCAGCCAACGGGCCCAGGCCGTCTACGAGCAGTACTTC.

This chain joins TRBV7-9 and TRBJ2-2; TRBD1 matches 10 bases. The CDR3 has 17 residues. Trimming took 5 bases from V and 5 from J; bases not matched to a gene: 11. Germline-derived CDR1 and CDR2 are SEHNR and FQNEAQ (reference sequence). CDR3 nucleotides: TGTGCCAGCAGCGGGGCGGTAACGGGACAGGGGACCGGGGAGCTGTTTTTT. It translates to CASSGAVTGQGTGELFF.

The CDR3 loop is CASALQMNTEAFF. In nucleotides, the CDR3 is TGTGCCTCGGCCCTTCAGATGAACACTGAAGCTTTCTTT. V usage is TRBV27 and J usage is TRBJ1-1; D uncertain. CDR3 length equals 13 residues. V dropped 11 bases and J dropped 0 bases, with 13 bases sitting between them. The germline gives CDR1 MNHEY, CDR2 SMNVEV (reference sequence).

The chain combines TRBV6-5 with TRBJ2-7; TRBD2 is a possible D gene (6 bases). The CDR3 has 11 amino acids. The ends were cut back, 5 bases at V and 7 bases at J, with 9 bases in the middle. Germline CDR1 reads MNHEY; CDR2 reads SVGAGI. CDR3 loop: CASSLGGEQYF. The CDR3 DNA reads as TGTGCCAGCAGTCTTGGGGGGGAGCAGTACTTC.

The rearrangement uses TRBV5-4 and TRBJ2-3; TRBD2 matches 14 bases. Germline V gene sequence: CDR1 SGHNT, CDR2 YYREEE (reference sequence). This CDR3 has 16 residues. Losses at the gene ends were 4 bases for V and 2 bases for J; bases not matched to a gene: 3. CDR3 in amino acids: CASSMGLAGVTDTQYF. The CDR3 coding sequence is TGTGCCAGCAGCATGGGACTAGCGGGAGTCACAGATACGCAGTATTTT.

This sequence joins TRBV7-9 and TRBJ2-3; D gene uncertain. V lost 2 bases and J lost 6, with 3 bases in between. Germline V gene sequence: CDR1 SEHNR, CDR2 FQNEAQ (reference sequence). The CDR3 runs to 11 residues. The CDR3 DNA follows: TGTGCCAGCAGCTTACGGGATACGCAGTATTTT. This sequence encodes CASSLRDTQYF.

This clone was picked up a small number of times. Additional DNA sequences in this sample encode the identical CDR3. This chain links TRBV2 with TRBJ1-1, with 9 bases lining up with TRBD1. This CDR3 comprises 13 residues. V lost 6 bases and J lost 1; bases outside the gene matches: 0. The germline CDR1 and CDR2 sequences are SNHLY and FYNNEI. Here the CDR3 DNA reads TGTGCCAGCAGGGGACAGGGGAACACTGAAGCTTTCTTT. Protein sequence: CASRGQGNTEAFF.

This clone was seen a single time. This chain uses TRBV9 with TRBJ1-1, with D possibly being TRBD1 (6 bases). The CDR3 runs 14 residues. Germline V gene lookup returns CDR1 SGDLS and CDR2 YYNGEE. Trimming stripped 7 bases from V and 6 bases from J, with 19 bases between. The CDR3 sequence: CASSGLGTKPEAFF. CDR3 nucleotide sequence: TGTGCCAGCTCCGGCCTGGGGACAAAGCCTGAAGCTTTCTTT. The complete variable domain, with remaining parts taken from reference TRBV9 and TRBJ1-1, reads DSGVTQTPKHLITATGQRVTLRCSPRSGDLSVYWYQQSLDQGLQFLIQYYNGEERAKGNILERFSAQQFPDLHSELNLSSLELGDSALYFCASSGLGTKPEAFFGQGTRLTVV.

The rearrangement uses TRBV11-2 and TRBJ2-2; D gene ambiguous. V dropped 4 bases and J dropped 5 bases, with 14 bases sitting between them. This CDR3 is built from 15 residues. Germline CDR1 SGHAT, CDR2 FQNNGV. CDR3 DNA: TGTGCCAGCAGCTGGGCACGGATGCCTACCGGGGAGCTGTTTTTT. Protein sequence: CASSWARMPTGELFF.

The chain has TRBV5-4 and TRBJ1-4; the D gene is possibly TRBD1 (6 bases). The V end lost 2 bases, the J end lost 0 bases, and 14 bases lay between the germline ends. Germline V gene data show CDR1 as SGHNT and CDR2 as YYREEE (reference sequence). The CDR3 spans 17 residues. The CDR3, as DNA: TGTGCCAGCAGCTTCCGACAGGCAGTTGCAACTAATGAAAAACTGTTTTTT. Translated, it gives CASSFRQAVATNEKLFF.

This chain uses TRBV7-9 with TRBJ2-5; the match to TRBD2 covers 8 bases. With 5 bases clipped from V and 4 bases from J, the junction kept 6 bases outside the gene matches. CDR1 and CDR2 (germline): SEHNR, FQNEAQ (reference sequence). This CDR3 comprises 14 residues. The DNA of the CDR3 is TGTGCCAGCAGCCCCAGACTAGCGTCAGAGACCCAGTACTTC. This encodes CASSPRLASETQYF.

V and J are TRBV6-1 and TRBJ1-5; D may be TRBD1 (5 bases). Trimming left V 6 bases short and J 5 bases short, with 11 bases between. This CDR3 has 13 amino acids. Germline CDR1 reads MNHNS; CDR2 reads SASEGT. The CDR3 nucleotides are TGTGCCAGCAGGGGGGAGAGCGATCAGCCCCAGCATTTT. Protein product: CASRGESDQPQHF.

The chain links TRBV6-1 to TRBJ1-2; TRBD1 matches 7 bases. The trim removed 0 bases at V and 0 bases at J, leaving 19 bases unmatched. Per germline, CDR1 MNHNS and CDR2 SASEGT. The CDR3 runs 21 residues. The CDR3 protein is CASSEALQGRGQYPSNYGYTF. The CDR3 region has the DNA TGTGCCAGCAGTGAAGCGCTTCAGGGTAGGGGACAGTACCCCTCTAACTATGGCTACACCTTC.

The chain recombines TRBV4-1 with TRBJ1-2; D uncertain. The germline V gene encodes CDR1 MGHRA and CDR2 YSYEKL. This CDR3 has 15 amino acids. V was pared by 1 base and J by 4 bases, with 13 bases between. CDR3 in amino acids: CASSQVGLLGYGYTF. CDR3 bases: TGCGCCAGCAGCCAAGTAGGTCTACTGGGCTATGGCTACACCTTC.

The chain recombines TRBV15 with TRBJ2-7; D gene uncertain. The germline gives CDR1 LNHNV, CDR2 YYDKDF (reference sequence). The germline V and J ends were trimmed by 0 bases and 3 bases, with 15 bases remaining between them. The CDR3 runs 16 residues. The CDR3 protein is CATSRDVLTPIYEQYF. The CDR3 DNA sequence: TGTGCCACCAGCAGAGATGTCCTGACGCCCATCTACGAGCAGTACTTC.

V gene TRBV28 combines with J gene TRBJ1-5; 12 nucleotides match TRBD1. CDR3 size: 18 residues. Germline-derived CDR1 and CDR2 are MDHEN and SYDVKM. The V gene end was trimmed by 6 bases and the J gene end by 3 bases; junction bases not matched to a gene: 12. This CDR3 is CASSALEGQGALNQPQHF. CDR3 sequence (DNA): TGTGCCAGCAGCGCCTTGGAGGGACAGGGGGCTCTCAATCAGCCCCAGCATTTT.